This T cell receptor (beta chain) is drawn from a study of blood T cell repertoires in COVID-19. Across the study: T cells, B-cell-depleted T cells, or PBMCs provided the cDNA or gDNA that served as material.

Per the authors' pipeline: Amplification with reference gene primers provided the estimates of nucleated cell counts. The method was immunoSEQ multiplex PCR; TCRdb's version includes in-frame clones alone and lacks a portion of them. That table gives V, J and clone size, and the DNA gave D and trimming. The repertoire holds approximately 270,000 clones, with 80% to 90% as singletons. In germline, CDR1 is LGHNT, CDR2 FRNRAP. The CDR3 extends over 13 amino acids. V lost 6 bases, J lost 6 bases, and 12 bases lay in between. Sequenced: peripheral blood. This TCR was recovered from a woman in her 70s with acute or convalescent COVID-19. The chain employs TRBV12-5 and TRBJ1-5; tentative D call: TRBD1 (5 bases). CDR3 in amino acids: CASGRGGTQPQHF. The CDR3 DNA follows: TGTGCTAGTGGGCGGGGGGGGACTCAGCCCCAGCATTTT.